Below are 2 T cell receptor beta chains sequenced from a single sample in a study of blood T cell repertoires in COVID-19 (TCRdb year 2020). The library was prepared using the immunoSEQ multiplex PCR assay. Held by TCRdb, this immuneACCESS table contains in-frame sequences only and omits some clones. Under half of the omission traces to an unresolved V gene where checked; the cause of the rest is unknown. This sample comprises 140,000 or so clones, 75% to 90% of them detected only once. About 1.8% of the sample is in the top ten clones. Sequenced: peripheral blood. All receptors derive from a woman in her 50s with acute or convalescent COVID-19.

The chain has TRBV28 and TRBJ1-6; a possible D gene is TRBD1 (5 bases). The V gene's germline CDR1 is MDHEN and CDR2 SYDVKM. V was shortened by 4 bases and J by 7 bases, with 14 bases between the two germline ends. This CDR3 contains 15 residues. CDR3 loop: CASSSTQRGNSPLHF. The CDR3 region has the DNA TGTGCCAGCAGTTCTACCCAACGGGGGAATTCACCCCTCCACTTT.

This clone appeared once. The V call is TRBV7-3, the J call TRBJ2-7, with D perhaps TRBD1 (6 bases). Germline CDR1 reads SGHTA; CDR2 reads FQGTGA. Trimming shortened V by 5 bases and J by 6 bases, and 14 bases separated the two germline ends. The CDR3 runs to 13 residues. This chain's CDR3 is CASSHGQSREQYF. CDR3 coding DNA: TGTGCCAGCAGCCACGGACAGTCGCGCGAGCAGTACTTC.